The entry below describes one TCR beta chain. This clone has only a few counts. Its antigen remains unidentified. Per-base quality was not reported, and no clone a single base away is much larger than it. At one collaborating source in Seattle, patients were enrolled during active infection and were followed longitudinally through the course of disease. Each collaborating institution followed its own protocols to collect whole blood in K2EDTA tubes. For TCRbeta analysis, collaborators shipped samples in one of three forms: frozen whole blood, isolated PBMCs, or DNA extracted from either of those sample types. Measured from the cysteine to the phenylalanine, the CDR3 is 17 residues long. The DNA shown is the 51-base CDR3, in frame from base 1. The germline V gene yields LGHNA for CDR1 and YSLEER for CDR2. V is shortened by 2 bases, J by 2 bases, and the region joining them spans 15 bases. The data belong to a study of blood T cell repertoires in COVID-19 (dated by TCRdb to the early 2020s). With regard to the full study: Collaborator samples came from the United States, Italy and Spain and covered acute and convalescent phases of COVID-19. The repertoires were made available in a free public database intended to serve as a resource for research on the immune response to SARS-CoV-2. The samples were drawn from the first 160 participants of the ongoing ImmuneRACE study and from some 1,300 subjects provided by 6 global collaborators. Deeply sampled blood TCRbeta repertoires from subjects exposed to, actively infected with, or recovered from COVID-19 were included in the dataset. Sample metadata almost always included a de-identified subject ID, COVID-19 status, age in years and sex. The material from the prospective study consisted of cDNA or gDNA derived from T cells, B-cell-depleted T cells, or PBMCs. HLA class I and class II types, where available, came from metadata supplied by the sample provider rather than from assay-based typing.

Results and caveats for the whole study, not just this receptor: The amount of clinical and demographic metadata varied by source and participant and was provided uncurated.

The immunoSEQ Assay, a bias-controlled multiplex PCR, was used to amplify TCRbeta CDR3 regions from genomic DNA. In the paper's pipeline: The number of nucleated cells in each sample was estimated by amplification of reference gene primers within the assay. Sequence reads were collapsed and filtered to measure the absolute abundance of every unique TCRbeta CDR3 rearrangement. Productive Simpson clonality was computed per sample as the square root of Simpson's diversity index over productive rearrangements. Not all clones reach the TCRdb copy of this immuneACCESS table, which keeps in-frame sequences only. Checked studies attribute under half of the gap to unresolved V genes and leave the rest unexplained. D and trimming come from the DNA, and the V and J calls and clone size come from that table. The sample yields 300,000 to 350,000 clones; almost 90% were counted once. Jointly, the top ten make up more than 0.85% of the sample.

The TCR sequence derives from a woman between 35 and 50 years old with COVID-19, enrolled during active disease. Sequencing used peripheral blood. This chain is built from TRBV4-3 and TRBJ1-4; the D region possibly corresponds to TRBD1 (6 bases align). The CDR3 loop reads CASSQRVATGTNEKLFF. The DNA reads TGCGCCAGCAGCCAACGGGTTGCCACAGGGACTAATGAAAAACTGTTTTTT.